This entry concerns a single T cell receptor beta chain. Its specificity is not known. These data originate in a study of Ad26.COV2.S vaccination and SARS-CoV-2 variants. For the study at large: Intramuscular Ad26.COV2.S doses were given once or twice, 56 days apart.

From germline, CDR1 is SGHRS and CDR2 YFSETQ. Trimming cost V 2 bases and J 4 bases; bases outside gene matches: 5. The CDR3 is made up of 17 amino acids. Treatment given: some 20 received Ad26.COV2.S at low or high dose, single or two shots; about 5 received placebo; per-sample allocation not given. Each sample was drawn 63 days after the first injection (of vaccine or placebo). An Ad26 vector that expressed Wuhan-strain SARS-CoV-2 spike constituted the vaccine. The repertoire was sequenced with immunoSEQ multiplex PCR; TCRdb's copy has only in-frame clones and lacks some. In the table there are 350,000 to 500,000 clones, approximately 90% of which are singletons. The study's findings and limits: Comparable non-spike TCR breadth was observed in vaccine and placebo recipients. Responses of T cells in total may have been underestimated by the TCR breadth and depth analyses.

V is TRBV5-1 and J is TRBJ2-1, with 14 bases aligning to TRBD2. The TCR sequence derives from a person between 18 and 65 years old who received the Ad26.COV2.S COVID-19 vaccine or a placebo. The sequenced sample was peripheral blood, obtained in a trial of Ad26.COV2.S vaccine versus placebo. As DNA, the CDR3 is TGCGCCAGCAGCTTTTTGGGGACTAGCGGGGGATACAATGAGCAGTTCTTC. This codes for CASSFLGTSGGYNEQFF.